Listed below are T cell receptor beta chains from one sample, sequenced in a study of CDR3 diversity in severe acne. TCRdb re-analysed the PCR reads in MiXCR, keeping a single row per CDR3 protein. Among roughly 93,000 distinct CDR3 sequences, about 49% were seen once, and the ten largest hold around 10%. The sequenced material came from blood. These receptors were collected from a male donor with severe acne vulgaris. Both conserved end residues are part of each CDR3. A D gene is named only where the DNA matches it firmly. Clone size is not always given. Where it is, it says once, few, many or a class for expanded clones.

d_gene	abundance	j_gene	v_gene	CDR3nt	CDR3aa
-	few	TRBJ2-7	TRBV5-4	TGTGCCAGCAGCTTAGCGCATAGAGACCGATTCTCCTACGAGCAGTACTTC	CASSLAHRDRFSYEQYF
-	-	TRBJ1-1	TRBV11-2	TGTGCCAGCACCCCCGTGGCGGGTGGCACTGAAGCTTTCTTT	CASTPVAGGTEAFF
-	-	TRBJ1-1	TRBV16	TGTGCCAGCAGCCTGCGCAGGGCTAGCACTGAAGCTTTCTTT	CASSLRRASTEAFF
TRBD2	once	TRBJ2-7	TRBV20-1	TGCAGTGCTAGAGGTGCTAGCGGGAGTGGGGAGCAGTACTTC	CSARGASGSGEQYF
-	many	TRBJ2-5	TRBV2	TGTGCCAGCAGTGAAGAAAGGCGGGGTCTTCAAGAGACCCAGTACTTC	CASSEERRGLQETQYF
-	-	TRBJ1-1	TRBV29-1	TGCAGTTTATCCCGGGAAGGGACTGAAGCTTTCTTT	CSLSREGTEAFF
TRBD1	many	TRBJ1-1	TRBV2	TGTGCCAGCAGTGATACAGGGGGCGGCACTGAAGCTTTCTTT	CASSDTGGGTEAFF
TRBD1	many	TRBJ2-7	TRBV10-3	TGTGCCATCAGTGAGGAAAGACAGGGGGCCCTCTACGAGCAGTACTTC	CAISEERQGALYEQYF
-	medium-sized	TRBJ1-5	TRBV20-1	TGCAGTGCTAGAGATCGAGGACAGCATAGCAATCAGCCCCAGCATTTT	CSARDRGQHSNQPQHF
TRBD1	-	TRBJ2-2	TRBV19	TGTGCCAGTAGTACTTCCGGGACAGGGGGAACCGGGGAGCTGCTTTTT	CASSTSGTGGTGELLF
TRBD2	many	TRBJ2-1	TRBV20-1	TGCAGTGCTAGAGGTCCCCGACTAGCGGGTGGGTACAATGAGCAGTTCTTC	CSARGPRLAGGYNEQFF
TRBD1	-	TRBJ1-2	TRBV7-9	TGCGCCAGCAGACAGACAGGGGGCTTTGAAGCCTATGGCCACACCTTC	CASRQTGGFEAYGHTF
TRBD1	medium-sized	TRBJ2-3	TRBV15	TGTGCCACCAGCAGAGTAACCGGGACAGGGCCTCATAGACCCACAGATACGCAGTATTTT	CATSRVTGTGPHRPTDTQYF
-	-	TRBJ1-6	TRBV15	TGTGCCACCAGCAGGGACCCTGGGACGGTGTCCTATAATTCACCCCTCCACTTT	CATSRDPGTVSYNSPLHF
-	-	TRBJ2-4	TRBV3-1	TGTGCCAGCAGCCTAAGACTGGATTTCAACATTCAGTACTTC	CASSLRLDFNIQYF
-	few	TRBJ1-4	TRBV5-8	TGTGCCAGCAGCCGCGGACAGAATGAAAAACTGTTTTTT	CASSRGQNEKLFF
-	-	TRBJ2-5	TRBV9	TGTGCCAGCAGATTTCGGGACGGACTTCAACAAGAGACCCAGTACTTC	CASRFRDGLQQETQYF
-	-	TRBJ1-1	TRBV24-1	TGTGCCACCAGTGATTTGAGGGGGACTGAAGCTTTCTTT	CATSDLRGTEAFF
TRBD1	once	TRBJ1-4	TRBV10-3	TGTGCCAGCAGTTACGGGACAGGGGAATTCTTGGATGAAAAACTGTTTTTT	CASSYGTGEFLDEKLFF
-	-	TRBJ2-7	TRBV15	TGTGCCACCTCCAGGGGGGTTTACGAGCAGTACTTC	CATSRGVYEQYF
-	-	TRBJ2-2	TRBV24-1	TGTGCCACCAGTGATTTGATCGAGGACACCGGGGAGCTGTTTTTT	CATSDLIEDTGELFF
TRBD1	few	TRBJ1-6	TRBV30	TGTGCCGGGACAGACAGTACCAATTCACCCCTCCACTTT	CAGTDSTNSPLHF
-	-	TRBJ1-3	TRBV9	TGTGCCAGCGGGGGGGGACACACCATATATTTT	CASGGGHTIYF
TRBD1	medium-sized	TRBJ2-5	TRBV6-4	TGTGCCAACCGGGACAGGGGCTCAGAGACCCAGTACTTC	CANRDRGSETQYF
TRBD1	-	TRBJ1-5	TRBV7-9	TGTGCCAACAGCTCAGATGGACAGGGGAATCAGCCCCAGCATTTT	CANSSDGQGNQPQHF
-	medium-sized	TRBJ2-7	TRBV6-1	TGTGCCACCACGGAACTTACCAGCTCCTACGAGCAGTACTTC	CATTELTSSYEQYF
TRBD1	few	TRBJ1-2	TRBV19	TGTGCCAGTAGTATAGGTACAGGGGTCAGATATGGCTACACCTTC	CASSIGTGVRYGYTF
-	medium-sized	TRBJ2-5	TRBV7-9	TGTGCCAGCAGCTTCTCTTCCGAGACCCAGTACTTC	CASSFSSETQYF
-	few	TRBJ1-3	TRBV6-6	TGTGCCAGCAGCCCCATTTCTGGAAACACCATATATTTT	CASSPISGNTIYF
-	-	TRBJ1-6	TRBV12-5	TGTGCTAGTGGTTTGGCCCTAGGTACAGGCCAGCCCCAGTCGACCCTCCACTTT	CASGLALGTGQPQSTLHF
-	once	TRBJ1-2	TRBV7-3	TGTGCCAGCAGCTTGACTGCCAACCTGGGCTACACCTTC	CASSLTANLGYTF
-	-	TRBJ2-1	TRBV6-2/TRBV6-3	TGTGCCAGCAGTAGGCACAGTGAGCAGTTCTTC	CASSRHSEQFF
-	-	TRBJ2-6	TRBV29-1	TGCAGCGTTGAAGTACGGACAGCCACTACCTCTGGGGCCAACGTCCTGACTTTC	CSVEVRTATTSGANVLTF
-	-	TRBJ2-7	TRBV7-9	TGTGCCAGCAGCCACGCTGCCAGTGTGATCGTTGGGTTC	CASSHAASVIVGF
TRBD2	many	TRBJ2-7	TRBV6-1	TGTGCCAGCATCGGGACTATCATCTACGAGCAGTACTTC	CASIGTIIYEQYF
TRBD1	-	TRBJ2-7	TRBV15	TGTGCCACGTGCCGGGACAGGGGGCAGTACGAGCAGTACTTC	CATCRDRGQYEQYF
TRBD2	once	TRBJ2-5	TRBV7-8	TGTGCCAGCAGCTTAACCGGACTAGCCAAAACCCAGTACTTC	CASSLTGLAKTQYF
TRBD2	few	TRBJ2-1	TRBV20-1	TGCAGTGCTAGAGATCGGGGTAGCGGGGCGAATGAGCAGTTCTTC	CSARDRGSGANEQFF
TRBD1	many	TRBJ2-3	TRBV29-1	TGCAGCTCCAGAAGCAGGGGGAACACAGATACGCAGTATTTT	CSSRSRGNTDTQYF
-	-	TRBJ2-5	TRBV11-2	TGTGCCAGCTCCCTTGTAGAGACCCAGCACTTC	CASSLVETQHF
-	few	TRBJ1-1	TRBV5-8	TGTGCCAGCAGCCTCGGAGGGGCGGCAGCTGAAGCTTTCTTT	CASSLGGAAAEAFF
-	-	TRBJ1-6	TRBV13	TGTGCCAGCAGCTTAGGCCTCAGGAGCTCCTATAATTCACCCCTCCACTTT	CASSLGLRSSYNSPLHF
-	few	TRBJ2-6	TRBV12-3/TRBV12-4	TGTGCCAGCAGTGTTCATGGGGCCAACGTCCTGACTTTC	CASSVHGANVLTF
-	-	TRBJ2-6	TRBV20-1	TGCAGTGCTAGTCTGGGGGGTAGCTCTGGGGCCAACGTCCTGACTTTC	CSASLGGSSGANVLTF
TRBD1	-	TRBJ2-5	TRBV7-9	TGTGCCAGCAGTTCGGGAAACAGGGGTGGGGAGACCCAGTACTTC	CASSSGNRGGETQYF
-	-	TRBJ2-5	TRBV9	TGTGCCAGCAGCGACGTGGGGACCCGTGAGAGAGAGACCCAGTACTTC	CASSDVGTRERETQYF
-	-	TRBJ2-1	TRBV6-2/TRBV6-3	TGTGCCAGCAGTTACTTGTTCAGTGACTCCTACAATGAGCAGTTCTTC	CASSYLFSDSYNEQFF